The 22 T cell receptor beta chains given below trace back to one sample, sequenced in a study of vaccination and CD4 T cells after COVID-19 (dated by TCRdb to the early 2020s). Antigens for these TCRs are unknown. Library creation used PCR. Sequencing was performed on an Illumina iSeq 100. TCR sequencing of DNA from cultured CD4+ T cells used the Oncomine TCR Beta short-read assay at the Johns Hopkins FTIC core. TCRdb trimmed public reads at Q25 via fastp, called clones via MiXCR and kept in-frame beta chains. Rows are unified per CDR3 protein, each entry keeping the most common DNA and genes. Within this sample are approximately 22,000 distinct CDR3 sequences, with roughly 45% of them counted one time only. In total, the top ten clones hold roughly 9.9% of the sample. According to the study, the label for this sample's time point signals: late sampling 161 to 241 days after vaccination in three convalescent patients. The meaning of the sample's treatment or condition label: roughly nine-day PBMC culture with coronavirus spike peptide pools or control peptides (ViraFEST assay).

The starting material was CD4+ T cells from blood, cultured in vitro, obtained about 7 months after SARS-CoV-2 vaccination. The origin of the receptors is a human donor who had recovered from COVID-19.

The chain has TRBV20-1 and TRBJ2-1; 13 bases line up with TRBD2. V was clipped by 3 bases and J by 3 bases; unmatched bases: 5. This CDR3 comprises 16 residues. CDR1 DFQATT and CDR2 SNEGSKA come from the germline V gene (reference sequence). The CDR3 coding sequence is TGCAGTGCTAGGACTAGCGGGAGGCCAATCTACAATGAGCAGTTCTTC. This codes for CSARTSGRPIYNEQFF.

The V call is TRBV20-1, the J call TRBJ1-3; no reliable D call. Germline V gene sequence: CDR1 DFQATT, CDR2 SNEGSKA (reference sequence). Trimming left V 4 bases short and J 4 bases short, with 11 bases between. The CDR3 contains 13 residues. The DNA for the CDR3 is TGCAGTGCTACCGTGACGGAAGGAAACACCATATATTTT. Its translation: CSATVTEGNTIYF.

The V and J genes are TRBV12-3 or TRBV12-4 and TRBJ1-5; TRBD1 matches at 7 bases. The CDR3 runs to 13 residues. V lost 11 bases, J lost 0 bases, and 4 bases stayed unmatched. The CDR3: CAVQGDSNQPQHF. The DNA for the CDR3 is TGTGCCGTTCAGGGGGATAGCAATCAGCCCCAGCATTTT.

V gene TRBV7-2 combines with J gene TRBJ2-7; D is unclear. The CDR3 is 15 residues long. Trimming took 5 bases from V and 1 from J, leaving 15 bases between them. Germline values: CDR1 SGHTA, CDR2 FQGNSA. The CDR3 sequence: CASSPVQVLSYEQYF. The CDR3 DNA is TGTGCCAGCAGCCCGGTCCAGGTTCTATCCTACGAGCAGTACTTC.

This chain connects TRBV15 to TRBJ1-1; a possible D gene is TRBD1 (6 bases). CDR1 and CDR2 (germline): LNHNV, YYDKDF (reference sequence). V lost 0 bases and J lost 5, with 13 bases in between. The CDR3 spans 15 residues. CDR3: CATSRDPRTETEAFF. The CDR3 DNA reads as TGTGCCACCAGCAGAGATCCCCGGACAGAGACTGAAGCTTTCTTT.

The J gene is TRBJ1-6, the V gene TRBV2; the D is unclear. This CDR3 comprises 15 residues. Per the germline V gene, CDR1 is SNHLY and CDR2 is FYNNEI. Trimming left V 2 bases short and J 0 bases short, with 5 bases between. Here the CDR3 reads CASSEMSSYNSPLHF. In DNA, the CDR3 is TGTGCCAGCAGTGAAATGAGCTCCTATAATTCACCCCTCCACTTT. Using reference TRBV2 and TRBJ1-6 for the parts outside the CDR3, the full variable domain is EPEVTQTPSHQVTQMGQEVILRCVPISNHLYFYWYRQILGQKVEFLVSFYNNEISEKSEIFDDQFSVERPDGSNFTLKIRSTKLEDSAMYFCASSEMSSYNSPLHFGNGTRLTVT.

This clonotype has more than one count but fewer than ten. V is TRBV6-1 and J is TRBJ2-7; D uncertain. The V end was cut by 6 bases, the J end by 4 bases, with 10 bases between. This CDR3 region has 12 residues. Germline V gene sequence: CDR1 MNHNS, CDR2 SASEGT. The CDR3 region is CASSLPGYEQYF. CDR3 nucleotide sequence: TGTGCCAGCAGCCTCCCTGGGTACGAGCAGTACTTC.

This clonotype was picked up a small number of times. The chain recombines TRBV7-9 with TRBJ2-1, with a weak D call TRBD1 (7 bases). Trimming took off 0 bases at V and 12 bases at J, with 15 bases between the two ends. The CDR3 runs to 14 residues. Germline-derived CDR1 and CDR2 are SEHNR and FQNEAQ (reference sequence). CDR3 residues: CASSLANNRGGQFF. The CDR3 DNA sequence: TGTGCCAGCAGCTTAGCGAACAACAGGGGAGGGCAGTTCTTC.

This clonotype was picked up a small number of times. The rearrangement uses TRBV24-1 and TRBJ2-5; tentatively, D is TRBD1 (5 bases). Germline values: CDR1 KGHDR, CDR2 SFDVKD. The CDR3 length is 14 residues. Trimming stripped 3 bases from V and 1 base from J, with 8 bases between. CDR3 sequence: CATSDPRAQETQYF. CDR3 DNA: TGTGCCACCAGTGATCCCAGGGCCCAAGAGACCCAGTACTTC.

This clonotype is large (0.1 to 1%) within its sample. The genes are TRBV6-2 or TRBV6-3 and TRBJ2-6; weak D call: TRBD1 (5 bases). The CDR3 is 15 residues long. The V end was cut by 4 bases, the J end by 2 bases, with 9 bases between. Germline loops: CDR1 MNHEY, CDR2 SVGEGT. CDR3 residues: CASSSWGAGANVLTF. The CDR3, as DNA: TGTGCCAGCAGTTCATGGGGCGCTGGGGCCAACGTCCTGACTTTC.

The rearrangement joins TRBV6-1 to TRBJ2-1; the D gene is possibly TRBD2 (6 bases). This CDR3 region has 13 residues. Trimming removed 6 bases from V and 6 bases from J, with 12 bases in between. Germline V gene sequence: CDR1 MNHNS, CDR2 SASEGT. The CDR3 coding sequence is TGTGCCAGCAGGGAGGAGGGCGTCAATGAGCAGTTCTTC. It yields the protein CASREEGVNEQFF.

This clonotype was seen more than once but under ten times. For the CDR3, the DNA is TGTGCCAGCAGTTACTTCGGCGGGAGATCCGGCGAGCAGTACTTC. Protein sequence: CASSYFGGRSGEQYF. V and J are TRBV6-2 or TRBV6-3 and TRBJ2-7, with 7 bases aligning to TRBD2. Germline V lookup: CDR1 MNHEY, CDR2 SVGEGT. The junction had 9 bases not matched to a gene; V was cut back by 1 base and J by 6 bases. The CDR3 runs 15 residues.

This clonotype was observed a few times. This chain connects TRBV6-1 to TRBJ1-5; TRBD1 might be the D (6 bases). The V gene lost 3 bases and the J gene lost 0 bases, with 12 bases spanning the gap. The CDR3 loop spans 16 amino acids. CDR1 and CDR2 (germline): MNHNS, SASEGT. The CDR3 coding sequence is TGTGCCAGCAGTGAGGGGGCGGCCTATAGCAATCAGCCCCAGCATTTT. As protein: CASSEGAAYSNQPQHF.

The V call is TRBV6-1, the J call TRBJ2-7, with D perhaps being TRBD1 or TRBD2 (5 bases each). Trimming shortened V by 1 base and J by 0 bases, and 13 bases separated the two germline ends. The CDR3 spans 16 residues. Germline V gives CDR1 MNHNS, CDR2 SASEGT. As DNA, the CDR3 is TGTGCCAGCAGTGAAGTCGGGGACCAGAGCTCCTACGAGCAGTACTTC. This encodes CASSEVGDQSSYEQYF.

V is TRBV7-2 and J is TRBJ2-1; D uncertain. Trimming left V 6 bases short and J 8 bases short, with 11 bases between. The length of the CDR3 is 12 residues. The germline CDR1 and CDR2 sequences are SGHTA and FQGNSA. CDR3 DNA: TGTGCCAGCAGGAAAGGTTATGATGAGCAGTTCTTC. Its protein is CASRKGYDEQFF.

The J gene is TRBJ2-6, the V gene TRBV6-4, with D possibly being TRBD1 or TRBD2 (6 bases each). Deletions cut 5 bases from V and 0 bases from J, with 11 bases between. The CDR3 length is 16 residues. The germline V gene encodes CDR1 MRHNA and CDR2 SNTAGT. The CDR3 bases are TGTGCCAGCAGTCAGGAGGGGGACTCTGGGGCCAACGTCCTGACTTTC. Amino acid sequence: CASSQEGDSGANVLTF.

V usage is TRBV20-1 and J usage is TRBJ1-5; D might be TRBD1 (5 bases). The V end lost 4 bases, the J end lost 0 bases, and 7 bases lay between the germline ends. This CDR3 has 13 residues. Per germline, CDR1 DFQATT and CDR2 SNEGSKA (reference sequence). The CDR3 bases are TGCAGTGCTACCGGGACTAGCAATCAGCCCCAGCATTTT. It is translated as CSATGTSNQPQHF.

This clonotype was seen only a few times. The chain has TRBV27 and TRBJ2-1; 7 bases agree with TRBD1. CDR3 size: 15 residues. Trimming cost V 5 bases and J 3 bases; bases outside gene matches: 7. The germline V gene has CDR1 MNHEY and CDR2 SMNVEV (reference sequence). The CDR3, as DNA: TGTGCCAGCAGTGAGTTAGGACAGGACTACAATGAGCAGTTCTTC. Protein: CASSELGQDYNEQFF.

The table lists this clonotype with a few counts. The chain joins TRBV28 to TRBJ2-7; D is uncertain. Germline CDR1 and CDR2: MDHEN and SYDVKM. The ends were cut back, 2 bases at V and 2 bases at J, with 7 bases in the middle. The CDR3 is 13 amino acids. CDR3 sequence reads: CASSLRLTYEQYF. The DNA for the CDR3 is TGTGCCAGCAGTTTAAGGCTAACCTACGAGCAGTACTTC. The full variable domain, its missing parts supplied by reference TRBV28 and TRBJ2-7, is DVKVTQSSRYLVKRTGEKVFLECVQDMDHENMFWYRQDPGLGLRLIYFSYDVKMKEKGDIPEGYSVSREKKERFSLILESASTNQTSMYLCASSLRLTYEQYFGPGTRLTVT.

This chain joins TRBV7-9 and TRBJ2-7, with D possibly being TRBD2 (7 bases). This CDR3 spans 16 amino acids. Germline-derived CDR1 and CDR2 are SEHNR and FQNEAQ (reference sequence). V was pared by 4 bases and J by 2 bases, with 18 bases between. CDR3 coding DNA: TGTGCCAGCAGCTCCGCGCGGGGGCGGGTTACCTACGAGCAGTACTTC. It specifies CASSSARGRVTYEQYF.

The chain has TRBV20-1 and TRBJ2-7; possibly TRBD2 for D (6 bases). The CDR3 covers 15 residues. CDR1 is DFQATT, CDR2 SNEGSKA, per germline (reference sequence). Trimming took 0 bases from V and 0 from J, leaving 12 bases between them. The CDR3 nucleotides read TGCAGTGCTAGAGATCGGCAGGGAGGCTCCTACGAGCAGTACTTC. It yields the protein CSARDRQGGSYEQYF.

The chain couples TRBV6-2 or TRBV6-3 to TRBJ2-7; no clear D gene. Germline values: CDR1 MNHEY, CDR2 SVGEGT. The CDR3 length is 16 residues. V was shortened by 0 bases and J by 0 bases, with 12 bases between the two germline ends. The CDR3 protein is CASSYSGSSLSYEQYF. Written as DNA, the CDR3 is TGTGCCAGCAGTTACTCGGGGTCCTCCCTCTCCTACGAGCAGTACTTC.